Described below is a single T cell receptor (beta chain) sequence and its context. The target antigen is unknown. The sample is drawn from a study of cytomegalovirus exposure and HLA in healthy donors. Study observations and caveats: Upon later analysis, HLA-associated TCR beta chains proved more clonally expanded than other, equally common chains. With further analysis later on, most CMV-associated TCR beta chains appeared HLA-restricted. TCR beta sequences numbering under 20,000 were associated with HLA alleles at 0.05 false discovery rate in a later analysis.

The donors comprised healthy bone marrow donors. V lost 2 bases to trimming and J lost 5 bases; unmatched junction nucleotides: 8. Per germline, CDR1 SGHRS and CDR2 YFSETQ. This CDR3 is 15 amino acids long. The PCR ran on 60 Vbeta and 13 Jbeta primers. Measured with immunoSEQ multiplex PCR; TCRdb has only the in-frame clones, and not every one. The table lists some 140,000 clones, 75% to 85% of them singletons. The rearrangement joins TRBV5-1 to TRBJ2-5, with TRBD1 matching over 8 bases. What was sequenced was PBMCs. This sequence was found in a female donor in good health and CMV-seropositive. The CDR3 protein is CASSFQGAPRETQYF. As DNA, the CDR3 is TGCGCCAGCAGCTTCCAGGGGGCACCGCGGGAGACCCAGTACTTC.